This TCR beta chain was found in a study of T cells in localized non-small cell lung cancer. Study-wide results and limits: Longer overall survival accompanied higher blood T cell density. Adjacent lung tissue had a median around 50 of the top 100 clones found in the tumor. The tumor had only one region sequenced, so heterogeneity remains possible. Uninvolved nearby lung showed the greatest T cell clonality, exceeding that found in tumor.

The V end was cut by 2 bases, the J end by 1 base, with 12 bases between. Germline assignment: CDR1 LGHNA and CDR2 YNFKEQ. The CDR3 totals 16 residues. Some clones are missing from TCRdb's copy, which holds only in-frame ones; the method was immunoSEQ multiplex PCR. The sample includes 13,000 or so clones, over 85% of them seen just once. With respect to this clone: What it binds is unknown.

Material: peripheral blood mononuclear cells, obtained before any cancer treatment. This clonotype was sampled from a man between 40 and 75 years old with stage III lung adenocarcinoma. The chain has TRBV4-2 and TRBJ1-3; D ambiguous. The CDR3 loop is CASSQSQTGSGNTIYF. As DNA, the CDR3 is TGTGCCAGCAGCCAATCCCAGACTGGTTCTGGAAACACCATATATTTT.